This T cell receptor beta chain was sequenced for a study of monozygotic twins with inflammatory bowel disease. Each CDR3 protein gets one entry in TCRdb, which reprocessed the 5' RACE reads and gives no DNA. This sample's clone table lists around 140,000 distinct CDR3 sequences. In germline, CDR1 is MNHEY, CDR2 SVGEGT. The CDR3 has 14 residues. This sequence originates from a human donor with ulcerative colitis or Crohn's disease, or a healthy co-twin of an affected twin (not recorded which). The sample consisted of blood. The chain employs TRBV6-2 or TRBV6-3 and TRBJ1-2. CDR3 sequence reads: CASSYSDLNYGYTF.